This T cell receptor (beta chain) was identified during a study of pediatric ulcerative colitis. Study-wide results and limits: Ulcerative colitis patients shared more blood-rectal clones than controls.

Sequencing was performed with immunoSEQ multiplex PCR; in TCRdb, only in-frame clones are kept and a portion is missing. The sample holds 9,000 to 10,000 clones, approximately 88% seen once. A remark on this clone: No antigen is known for it.

Looked up from germline, CDR1 is SGHRS and CDR2 is YFSETQ. The CDR3 runs 14 residues. The junction had 8 bases not matched to a gene; V was cut back by 4 bases and J by 6 bases. The chain couples TRBV5-1 to TRBJ2-7; 9 nucleotides align to TRBD2. What was sequenced was blood. The receptor's source is a girl between 5 and 17 years old with moderate ulcerative colitis. CDR3: CASSARGREGEQYF. The CDR3 DNA sequence: TGCGCCAGCAGCGCCCGGGGGCGGGAGGGCGAGCAGTACTTC.